This TCR beta chain was captured by sequencing in a study of shared clonotypes between healthy human individuals. The study, taken as a whole, reports: Naive subsets typically showed greater estimated richness than memory subsets. Among donors, clonotype sharing was expected to be affected by sequencing depth.

With respect to this clone: The antigen is unknown.

Repertoires were generated with immunoSEQ multiplex PCR, while TCRdb's copy carries only in-frame clones and drops some. The sample lists about 1 million clones, approximately 80% occurring once. CD4+ cell separation produced CD45RA+ naive and CD45RA-negative memory subsets. The receptor was isolated from a man aged 18 to 30 in good health. Some clones in this sample may be carry-over from other donors' samples. The sample was memory CD4+ T cells from PBMCs. Noted subset: CD45RA-negative fraction.

The CDR3 loop reads CASSPGVAVGSYEQYF. CDR3 sequence (DNA): TGTGCCAGCTCACCAGGGGTTGCTGTCGGTTCCTACGAGCAGTACTTC. V usage is TRBV18 and J usage is TRBJ2-7; D is undetermined. Germline CDR1 and CDR2: KGHSH and LQKENI. This CDR3 is 16 amino acids long. Trimming removed 2 bases from V and 1 base from J, with 15 bases in between.